This T cell receptor (beta chain) is from a study of shared clonotypes between healthy human individuals. Overall study results and limits: A few donors shared approximately 5% of their naive CD4 clonotypes.

Samples underwent the assay at deep level. The method was immunoSEQ multiplex PCR; TCRdb's version includes in-frame clones alone and lacks a portion of them. The table lists 2,500,000 or so clones, roughly 93% of them singletons. CDR1 MDHEN and CDR2 SYDVKM come from the germline V gene. With 2 bases removed from V and 2 bases from J, the gap between germline ends came to 8 bases. The CDR3 extends over 14 amino acids. In the case of this clone: Its specificity is unknown.

V usage is TRBV28 and J usage is TRBJ2-3, with D perhaps TRBD1 or TRBD2 (5 bases each). Sequences were obtained from naive CD4+ T cells from PBMCs. Subset reported: CD45RA+ positively selected. The sequence came from a man between 18 and 35 years old in good health. Some clones in this sample may be carry-over from other donors' samples. The CDR3 region has the DNA TGTGCCAGCAGTTTAAGAGGGACCACAGATACGCAGTATTTT. The encoded protein is CASSLRGTTDTQYF.